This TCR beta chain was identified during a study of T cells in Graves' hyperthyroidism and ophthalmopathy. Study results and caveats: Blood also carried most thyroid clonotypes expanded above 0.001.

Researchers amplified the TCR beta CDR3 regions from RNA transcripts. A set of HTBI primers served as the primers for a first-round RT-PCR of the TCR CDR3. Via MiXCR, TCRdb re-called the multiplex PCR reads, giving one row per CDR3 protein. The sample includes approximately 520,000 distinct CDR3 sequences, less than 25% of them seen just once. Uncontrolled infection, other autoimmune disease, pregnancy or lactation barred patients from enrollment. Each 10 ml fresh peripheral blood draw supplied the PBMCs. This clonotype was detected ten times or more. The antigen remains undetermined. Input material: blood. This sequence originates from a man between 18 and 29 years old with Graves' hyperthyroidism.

The CDR3 sequence: CASSPGGGEAFF. The DNA of the CDR3 is TGTGCCAGCAGCCCTGGAGGAGGTGAAGCTTTCTTT. V gene TRBV2 combines with J gene TRBJ1-1, with unresolved D. Germline V CDR1 and CDR2: SNHLY, FYNNEI. The V end lost 6 bases, the J end lost 7 bases, and 12 bases lay between the germline ends. The CDR3 is 12 amino acids. The complete variable domain, with remaining parts taken from reference TRBV2 and TRBJ1-1, reads EPEVTQTPSHQVTQMGQEVILRCVPISNHLYFYWYRQILGQKVEFLVSFYNNEISEKSEIFDDQFSVERPDGSNFTLKIRSTKLEDSAMYFCASSPGGGEAFFGQGTRLTVV.